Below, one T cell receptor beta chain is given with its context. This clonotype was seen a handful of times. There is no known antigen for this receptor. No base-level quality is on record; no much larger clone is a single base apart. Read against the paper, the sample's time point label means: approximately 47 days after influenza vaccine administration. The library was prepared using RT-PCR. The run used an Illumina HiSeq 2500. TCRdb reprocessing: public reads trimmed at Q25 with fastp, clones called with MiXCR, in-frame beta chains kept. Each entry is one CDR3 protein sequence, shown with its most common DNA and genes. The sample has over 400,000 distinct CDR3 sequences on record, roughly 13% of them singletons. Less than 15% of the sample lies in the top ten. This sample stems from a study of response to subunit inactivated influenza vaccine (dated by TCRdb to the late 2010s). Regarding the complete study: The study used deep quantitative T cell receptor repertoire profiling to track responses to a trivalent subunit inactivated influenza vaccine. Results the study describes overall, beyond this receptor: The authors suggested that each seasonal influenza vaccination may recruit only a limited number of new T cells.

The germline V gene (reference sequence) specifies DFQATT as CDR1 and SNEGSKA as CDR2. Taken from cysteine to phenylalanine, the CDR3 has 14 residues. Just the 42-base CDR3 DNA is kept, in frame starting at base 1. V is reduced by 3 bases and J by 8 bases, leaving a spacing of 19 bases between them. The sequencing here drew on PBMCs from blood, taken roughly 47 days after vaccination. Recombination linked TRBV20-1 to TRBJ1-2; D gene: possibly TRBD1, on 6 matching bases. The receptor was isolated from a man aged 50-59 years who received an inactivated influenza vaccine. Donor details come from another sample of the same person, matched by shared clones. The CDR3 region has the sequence CSASDRGAVGGYTF. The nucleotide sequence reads TGCAGTGCTAGTGATCGGGGGGCCGTTGGCGGCTACACCTTC.